This T cell receptor (beta chain) was profiled in a study of T cell changes during pregnancy in multiple sclerosis (dated by TCRdb to about 2019). Background for the entire study: The study examined how the T cell repertoire changed over the course of pregnancy in women with multiple sclerosis.

About this clone itself: This clone's antigen is unknown. The input lacks base qualities; no much larger clone sits a single base away.

Receptors were amplified or captured by the immunoSEQ multiplex PCR assay. The table comes from immuneACCESS by way of TCRdb, which keeps in-frame sequences with V and J called. Part of the clones is missing from these tables; in studies checked, under half for an unresolved V gene and the rest for unknown reasons. Recorded for this sample are 58,000 or so clones; around nine tenths of them occurred a single time. More than 1.5% of the sample rests with the top ten. At the junction V is shortened by 0 bases and J by 8 bases, with 14 bases in between. Including cysteine and phenylalanine, the CDR3 has 14 amino acids. The CDR3 DNA has 42 bases and is translated from base 1. Reading the germline V gene (reference sequence) gives CDR1 GTSNPN and CDR2 SVGIG.

This clonotype was obtained from a female donor with multiple sclerosis, enrolled in a pregnancy study. The sample in question was peripheral blood, obtained after pregnancy. This receptor chain uses TRBV30 and TRBJ1-5, with no D gene named confidently. The CDR3: CAWSVLGVIEPQHF. The DNA is TGTGCCTGGAGTGTTCTCGGGGTTATTGAGCCCCAGCATTTT.